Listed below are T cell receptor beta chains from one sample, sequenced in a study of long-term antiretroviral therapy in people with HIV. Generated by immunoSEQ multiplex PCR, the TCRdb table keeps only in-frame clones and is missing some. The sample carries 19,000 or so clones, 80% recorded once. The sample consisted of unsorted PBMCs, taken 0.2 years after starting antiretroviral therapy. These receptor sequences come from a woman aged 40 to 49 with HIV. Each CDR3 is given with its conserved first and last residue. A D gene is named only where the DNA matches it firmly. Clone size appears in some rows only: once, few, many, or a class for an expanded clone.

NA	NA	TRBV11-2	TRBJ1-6	TGTGCCAGCAGCTTAGGGGACACTGGGTATAATTCACCCCTCCACTTT	CASSLGDTGYNSPLHF
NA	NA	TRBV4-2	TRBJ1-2	TGTGCCAGCAGCCAACGGACAGTGCCCTATGGCTACACCTTC	CASSQRTVPYGYTF
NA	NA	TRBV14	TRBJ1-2	TGTGCCAGCAGCCACGACATTTCCCTCTATGGCTACACCTTC	CASSHDISLYGYTF
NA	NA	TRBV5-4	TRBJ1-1	TGTGCCAGCAGCTTGGGAGAGAACACTGAAGCTTTCTTT	CASSLGENTEAFF
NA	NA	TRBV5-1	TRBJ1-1	TGCGCCAGCAGCTTGTCCCAGCTACTTGACACTGAAGCTTTCTTT	CASSLSQLLDTEAFF
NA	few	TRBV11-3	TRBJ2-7	TGTGCCAGCAGCTCCTCGGAGGGCTACGAGCAGTACTTC	CASSSSEGYEQYF
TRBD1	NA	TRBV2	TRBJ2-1	TGTGCCGTTCCGGGACAGGGAGATGAGCAGTTCTTC	CAVPGQGDEQFF
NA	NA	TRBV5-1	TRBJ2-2	TGCGCCAGCAACGTCCCGGGCACCGGGGAGCTGTTTTTT	CASNVPGTGELFF
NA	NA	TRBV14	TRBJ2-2	TGTGCCAGCAGCCAGAAACAGAAGATTAACACCGGGGAGCTGTTTTTT	CASSQKQKINTGELFF
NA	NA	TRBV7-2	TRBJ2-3	TGTGCCAGCAGCTTAGGTGGGACTAGCACAGATACGCAGTATTTT	CASSLGGTSTDTQYF
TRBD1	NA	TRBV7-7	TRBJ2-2	TGTGCCAGCAGCTTTGGGACAGGGAACACCGGGGAGCTGTTTTTT	CASSFGTGNTGELFF
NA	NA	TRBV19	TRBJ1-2	TGTGCCAGTAGTCCGTTGGGCTTGACAGCAAAAACTGGCTACACCTTC	CASSPLGLTAKTGYTF
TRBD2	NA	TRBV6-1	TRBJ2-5	TGTGCCAGCAGTGAAGGAAGGTTAGCGGGGATCGCAGAGACCCAGTACTTC	CASSEGRLAGIAETQYF
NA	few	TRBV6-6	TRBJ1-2	TGTGCCAGCAGTGGGCAGGGGCTGTACTATGGCTACACCTTC	CASSGQGLYYGYTF
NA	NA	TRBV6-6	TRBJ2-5	TGTGCCAGCATCCTCGGCCAAAAGGGGGAGACCCAGTACTTC	CASILGQKGETQYF
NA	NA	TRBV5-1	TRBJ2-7	TGCGCCAGCAGCTTAACAGAAACCTACGAGCAGTACTTC	CASSLTETYEQYF
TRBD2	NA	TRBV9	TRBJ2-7	TGTGCCAGCAGCCCCAGACCGGGACTAGCGGGGGACGGCTACGAGCAGTACTTC	CASSPRPGLAGDGYEQYF
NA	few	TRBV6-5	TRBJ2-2	TGTGCCAGCAGTTACGCCAGGGGAGCCGGGGAGCTGTTTTTT	CASSYARGAGELFF
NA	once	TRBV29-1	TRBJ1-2	TGCAGCGTCGAAGACAACTATGGCTACACCTTC	CSVEDNYGYTF
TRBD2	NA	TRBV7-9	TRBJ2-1	TGTGCCAGCAGCTTAGTTAGCGGGGGGTCCTCGAGCTCCTACAATGAGCAGTTCTTC	CASSLVSGGSSSSYNEQFF
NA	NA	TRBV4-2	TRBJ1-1	TGTGCCAGCAGCCAAGGAGACATTTTGAACACTGAAGCTTTCTTT	CASSQGDILNTEAFF
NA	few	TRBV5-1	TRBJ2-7	TGCGCCAGCAGCGGGGATGAGTCCTACGAGCAGTACTTC	CASSGDESYEQYF
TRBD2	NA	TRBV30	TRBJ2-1	TGTGCCTGGAGGCCGCTAGCGGTTGAGCAGTTCTTC	CAWRPLAVEQFF
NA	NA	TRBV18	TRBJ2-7	TGTGCCAGCTCACCCTCCCAGGACAGTTTTAGCGAGCAGTACTTC	CASSPSQDSFSEQYF
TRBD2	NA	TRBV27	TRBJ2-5	TGTGCCAGCAGTTTATCTATTCATTTAGCTAGCGGGAGATCGGAGACCCAGTACTTC	CASSLSIHLASGRSETQYF
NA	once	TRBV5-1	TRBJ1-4	TGCGCCAGCAGCTTTGGCGGTAATGAAAAACTGTTTTTT	CASSFGGNEKLFF
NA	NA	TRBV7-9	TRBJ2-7	TGTGCCAGCAGCGACGTGATTAGCCGGGGACCATACGAGCAGTACTTC	CASSDVISRGPYEQYF
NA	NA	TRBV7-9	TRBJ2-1	TGTGCCAGCAGCTTAGGGAAGGGGAAGGAGAAGAATGAGCAGTTCTTC	CASSLGKGKEKNEQFF
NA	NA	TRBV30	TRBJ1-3	TGTGCCTGGAGTAGAGAAGCCTCTGGAAACACCATATATTTT	CAWSREASGNTIYF
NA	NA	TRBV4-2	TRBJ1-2	TGTGCCAGCAGCCAAAGCACTCAATCGTCCAACTATGGCTACACCTTC	CASSQSTQSSNYGYTF
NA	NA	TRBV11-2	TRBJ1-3	TGTGCCAGCGCGCAAGGGGGGAACTCTGGAAACACCATATATTTT	CASAQGGNSGNTIYF
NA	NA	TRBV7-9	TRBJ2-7	TGTGCCAGCACCCAAGAAAGGGCAGGGTCCTACGAGCAGTACTTC	CASTQERAGSYEQYF
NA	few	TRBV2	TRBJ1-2	TGTGCCAGCAGTACCGGTGAGGATTACTATGGCTACACCTTC	CASSTGEDYYGYTF
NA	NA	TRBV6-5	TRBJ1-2	TGTGCCAGCAGTTTCATCGGGGGTTATGGCTACACCTTC	CASSFIGGYGYTF
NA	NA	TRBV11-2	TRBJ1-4	TGTGCCAGCAGCGCCATCCAGTTGGGGGGGGAAAAACTGTTTTTT	CASSAIQLGGEKLFF
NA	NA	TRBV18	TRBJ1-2	TGTGCCAGCTCACCACCGGGGAAGGTAGAAATCTATGGCTACACCTTC	CASSPPGKVEIYGYTF
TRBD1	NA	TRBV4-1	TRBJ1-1	TGCGCCAGCAGCCGAGGACAGGGACCGAACACTGAAGCTTTCTTT	CASSRGQGPNTEAFF
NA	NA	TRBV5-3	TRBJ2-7	TGTGCCAGCAGCTTGGGAAGCCGCCCCTACGAGCAGTACTTC	CASSLGSRPYEQYF
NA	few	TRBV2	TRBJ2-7	TGTGCCAGCTCCCGGCCCCTCTACGAGCAGTACTTC	CASSRPLYEQYF
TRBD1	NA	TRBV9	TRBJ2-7	TGTGCCAGCAGCGCCGGGACAGGGAGCTCCTACGAGCAGTACTTC	CASSAGTGSSYEQYF
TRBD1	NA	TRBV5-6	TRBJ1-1	TGTGCCAGCAGCTTGATGGGACAGTCTGAAGCTTTCTTT	CASSLMGQSEAFF
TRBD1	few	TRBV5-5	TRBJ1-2	TGTGCCAGCAGCCGGACAGGGGCGAGAGCTAACTATGGCTACACCTTC	CASSRTGARANYGYTF
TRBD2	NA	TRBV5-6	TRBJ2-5	TGTGCCAGCAGCCCCGGGACTAGCGGGGAAGAGACCCAGTACTTC	CASSPGTSGEETQYF
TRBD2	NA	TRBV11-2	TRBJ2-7	TGTGCCAGCAACCCGGGACTAGCGGGAGTCGAGCAGTACTTC	CASNPGLAGVEQYF
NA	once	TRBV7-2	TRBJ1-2	TGTGCCAGCAGCTTAGCGATAAGGTTAGGACCGTTCAGTCATGGCTACACCTTC	CASSLAIRLGPFSHGYTF
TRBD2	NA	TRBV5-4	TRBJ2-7	TGTGCCAGCAGCACGGGACTAGCGGCCTACGAGCAGTACTTC	CASSTGLAAYEQYF
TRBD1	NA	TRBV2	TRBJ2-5	TGTGCCAGCAGTGAGTGGGACAGCTTTATACAGACCCAGTACTTC	CASSEWDSFIQTQYF
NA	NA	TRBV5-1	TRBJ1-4	TGCGCCAGCAGCGCCACACCCCTCGGCGGGGTGGATGAAAAACTGTTTTTT	CASSATPLGGVDEKLFF
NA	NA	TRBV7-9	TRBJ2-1	TGTGCCAGCAGCTTACTCGTCTCCCCGAGCTCCTACAATGAGCAGTTCTTC	CASSLLVSPSSYNEQFF